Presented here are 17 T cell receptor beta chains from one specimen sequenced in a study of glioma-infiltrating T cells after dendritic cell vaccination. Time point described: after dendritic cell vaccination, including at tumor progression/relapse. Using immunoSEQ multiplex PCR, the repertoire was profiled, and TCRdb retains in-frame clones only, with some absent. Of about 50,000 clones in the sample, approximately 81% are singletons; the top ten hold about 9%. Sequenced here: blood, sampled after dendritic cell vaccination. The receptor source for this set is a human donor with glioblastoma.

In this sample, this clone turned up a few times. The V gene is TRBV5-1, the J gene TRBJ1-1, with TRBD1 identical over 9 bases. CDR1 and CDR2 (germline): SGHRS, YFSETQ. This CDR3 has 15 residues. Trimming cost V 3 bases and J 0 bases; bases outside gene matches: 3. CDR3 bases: TGCGCCAGCAGCTCCACAGGGGGCATGAACACTGAAGCTTTCTTT. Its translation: CASSSTGGMNTEAFF.

The CDR3 loop is CASSGRQGRNYGYTF. CDR3 DNA sequence: TGTGCCAGCAGCGGCCGACAGGGGAGGAACTATGGCTACACCTTC. V and J are TRBV9 and TRBJ1-2, with TRBD1 matching 8 bases. This CDR3 has 15 amino acids. CDR1 is SGDLS, CDR2 YYNGEE, per germline. V dropped 3 bases and J dropped 2; count of bases not matched to a gene: 6.

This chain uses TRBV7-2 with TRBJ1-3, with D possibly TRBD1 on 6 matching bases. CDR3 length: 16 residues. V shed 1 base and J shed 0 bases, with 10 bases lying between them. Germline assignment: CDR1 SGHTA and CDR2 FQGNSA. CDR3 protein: CASSLGPQGSGNTIYF. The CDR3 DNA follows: TGTGCCAGCAGCTTAGGCCCACAGGGCTCTGGAAACACCATATATTTT.

CDR3 bases: TGTGCCAGCAGTTCTACAGGGTCCGAGCAGTACTTC. The encoded protein is CASSSTGSEQYF. This chain links TRBV7-6 with TRBJ2-7; the D gene is possibly TRBD1 (6 bases). This CDR3 is 12 amino acids long. Germline CDR1 and CDR2: SGHVS and FNYEAQ. The V and J ends lost 6 bases and 6 bases respectively, with 12 bases between them. The full variable domain, with the rest looked up from reference TRBV7-6 and TRBJ2-7, is GAGVSQSPRYKVTKRGQDVALRCDPISGHVSLYWYRQALGQGPEFLTYFNYEAQQDKSGLPNDRFSAERPEGSISTLTIQRTEQRDSAMYRCASSSTGSEQYFGPGTRLTVT.

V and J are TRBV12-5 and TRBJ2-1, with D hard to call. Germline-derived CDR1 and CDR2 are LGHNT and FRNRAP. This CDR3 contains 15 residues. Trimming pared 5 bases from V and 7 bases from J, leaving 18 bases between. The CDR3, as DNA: TGTGCTAGTGGTCCCCCGGGTCCCGATCTTAATGAGCAGTTCTTC. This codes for CASGPPGPDLNEQFF.

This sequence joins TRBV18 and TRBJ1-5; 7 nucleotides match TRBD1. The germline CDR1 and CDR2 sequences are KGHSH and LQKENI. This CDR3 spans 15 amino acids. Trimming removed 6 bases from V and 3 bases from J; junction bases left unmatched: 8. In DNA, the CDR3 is TGTGCCAGCTCGCCAACAGGGGTCCACAATCAGCCCCAGCATTTT. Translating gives CASSPTGVHNQPQHF.

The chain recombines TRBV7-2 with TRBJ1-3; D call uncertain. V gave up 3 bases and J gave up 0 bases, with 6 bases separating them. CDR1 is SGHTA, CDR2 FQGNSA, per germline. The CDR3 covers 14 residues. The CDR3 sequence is CASSFRNSGNTIYF. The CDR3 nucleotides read TGTGCCAGCAGCTTCAGAAACTCTGGAAACACCATATATTTT. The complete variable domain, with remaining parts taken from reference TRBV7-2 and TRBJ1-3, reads GAGVSQSPSNKVTEKGKDVELRCDPISGHTALYWYRQSLGQGLEFLIYFQGNSAPDKSGLPSDRFSAERTGGSVSTLTIQRTQQEDSAVYLCASSFRNSGNTIYFGEGSWLTVV.

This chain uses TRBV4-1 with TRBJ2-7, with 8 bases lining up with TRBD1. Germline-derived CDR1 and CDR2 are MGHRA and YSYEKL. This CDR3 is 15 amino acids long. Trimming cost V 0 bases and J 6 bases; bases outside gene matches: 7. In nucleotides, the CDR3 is TGCGCCAGCAGCCAAGATCTGGCAGGGGGCCGCGAGCAGTACTTC. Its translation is CASSQDLAGGREQYF.

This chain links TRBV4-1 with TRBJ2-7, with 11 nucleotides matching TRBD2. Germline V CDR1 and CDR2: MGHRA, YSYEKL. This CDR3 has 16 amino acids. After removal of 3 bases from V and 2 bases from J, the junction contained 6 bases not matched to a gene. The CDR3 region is CASSHYSGGETYEQYF. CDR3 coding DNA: TGCGCCAGCAGCCACTATAGCGGGGGGGAAACCTACGAGCAGTACTTC.

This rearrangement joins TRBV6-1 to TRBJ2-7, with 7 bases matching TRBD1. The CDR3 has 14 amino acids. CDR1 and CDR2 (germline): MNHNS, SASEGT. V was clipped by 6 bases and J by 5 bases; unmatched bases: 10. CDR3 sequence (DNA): TGTGCCAGCAGACCGCCGGGACAGTACCACGAGCAGTACTTC. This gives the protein CASRPPGQYHEQYF.

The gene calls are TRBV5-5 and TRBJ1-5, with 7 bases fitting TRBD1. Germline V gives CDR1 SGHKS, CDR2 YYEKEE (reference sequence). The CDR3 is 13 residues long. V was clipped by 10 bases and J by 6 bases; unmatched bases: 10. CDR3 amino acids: CASGQGDVQPQHF. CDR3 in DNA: TGTGCCTCCGGGCAGGGGGACGTTCAGCCCCAGCATTTT.

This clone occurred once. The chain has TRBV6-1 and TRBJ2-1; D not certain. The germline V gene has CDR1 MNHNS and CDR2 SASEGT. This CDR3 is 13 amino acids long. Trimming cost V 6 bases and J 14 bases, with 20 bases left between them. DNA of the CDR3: TGTGCCAGCAGAACTATTTCCGGAAGATTGAAGTTCTTC. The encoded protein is CASRTISGRLKFF.

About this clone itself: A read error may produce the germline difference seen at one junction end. Here the CDR3 DNA reads TGTGCTAGCAGCTTAGCCCGGGGGGCCGAAGCTTTCTTT. Its protein is CASSLARGAEAFF. The genes are TRBV7-7 and TRBJ1-1; possible D gene TRBD1, 6 bases. The germline CDR1 and CDR2 sequences are SSHAT and FNYEAQ (reference sequence). The CDR3 has 13 amino acids.

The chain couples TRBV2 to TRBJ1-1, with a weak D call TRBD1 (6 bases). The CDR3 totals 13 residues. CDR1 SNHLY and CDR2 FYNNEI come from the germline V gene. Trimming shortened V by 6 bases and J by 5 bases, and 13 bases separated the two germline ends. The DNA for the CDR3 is TGTGCCAGCAGGACTATACAGGGAACTGAAGCTTTCTTT. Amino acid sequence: CASRTIQGTEAFF.

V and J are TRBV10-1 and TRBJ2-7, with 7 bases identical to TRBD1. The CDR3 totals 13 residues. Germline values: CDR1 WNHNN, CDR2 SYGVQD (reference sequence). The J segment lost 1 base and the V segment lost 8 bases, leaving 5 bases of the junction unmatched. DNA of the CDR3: TGCGCCAGCCCGAAGGACAGGTCCTACGAGCAGTACTTC. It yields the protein CASPKDRSYEQYF.

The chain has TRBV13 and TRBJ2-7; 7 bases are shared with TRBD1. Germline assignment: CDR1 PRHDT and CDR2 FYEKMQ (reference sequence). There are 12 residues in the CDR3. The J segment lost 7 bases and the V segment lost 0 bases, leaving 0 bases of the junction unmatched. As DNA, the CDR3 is TGTGCCAGCAGCTTAGGCAGGGGGGAGCAGTACTTC. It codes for CASSLGRGEQYF.

CDR3 in amino acids: CAWSVGVTQYF. CDR3 sequence (DNA): TGTGCCTGGAGTGTCGGAGTGACCCAGTACTTC. The chain is built from TRBV30 and TRBJ2-5; D gene unclear. The CDR3 is 11 residues long. The V end was cut by 0 bases, the J end by 7 bases, with 6 bases between. Germline CDR1 GTSNPN, CDR2 SVGIG (reference sequence).